This entry lists 28 T cell receptor beta chains sequenced from one sample in a study of beta chain features in type 1 diabetes. The study reverse transcribed the entire isolated RNA, so it sequenced expressed TCRB transcripts. Only in-frame clones appear in the TCRdb table, and some are missing; sequencing was by immunoSEQ multiplex PCR. The sample carries approximately 250,000 clones, 9.6% recorded once. Sequencing was done on a sample of naive CD4+ T cells from blood. These receptors all come from a woman aged 18 to 35 in good health.

In this sample, this clone turned up a few times. The rearrangement uses TRBV6-1 and TRBJ1-2, with a weak D call TRBD1 (5 bases). V was cut by 6 bases and J by 3 bases, with 14 bases left in between. This CDR3 region has 14 residues. Germline V gene data show CDR1 as MNHNS and CDR2 as SASEGT. Here the CDR3 DNA reads TGTGCCAGCAGCCCGGGCAGGGCCCACTATGGCTACACCTTC. Translated, it gives CASSPGRAHYGYTF.

This clone has just a few counts. CDR3 loop: CASSVAVETGVTYEQYF. The CDR3 nucleotides read TGTGCCAGCAGCGTAGCTGTTGAGACAGGGGTTACCTACGAGCAGTACTTC. The V call is TRBV9, the J call TRBJ2-7; 8 bases fit TRBD1. CDR3 length equals 17 residues. J was trimmed by 2 bases and V by 0 bases; bases with no gene match: 10. Germline CDR1 reads SGDLS; CDR2 reads YYNGEE.

The table lists this clone with a few counts. CDR3 sequence (DNA): TGTGCCAGCAGCGCTCAGGGGGGAGATACGCAGTATTTT. Encoded protein: CASSAQGGDTQYF. The chain links TRBV7-2 to TRBJ2-3; tentative D call: TRBD1 (7 bases). This CDR3 spans 13 amino acids. V lost 5 bases, J lost 5 bases, and 11 bases lay in between. From germline, CDR1 is SGHTA and CDR2 FQGNSA.

This clone appeared a few times. This CDR3 is CATSTRSGTYNEQFF. In nucleotides, the CDR3 is TGTGCCACCAGCACCCGGTCGGGGACCTACAATGAGCAGTTCTTC. The chain joins TRBV15 to TRBJ2-1; possibly TRBD2 for D (5 bases). Germline V CDR1 and CDR2: LNHNV, YYDKDF (reference sequence). V was cut by 4 bases and J by 2 bases, with 12 bases left in between. The CDR3 is 15 amino acids.

In this sample, this clone turned up a few times. The chain links TRBV19 to TRBJ2-1; 10 bases are a match to TRBD2. J lost 3 bases, V lost 3 bases, and 5 bases had no gene match. The CDR3 runs 16 residues. Germline-derived CDR1 and CDR2 are LNHDA and SQIVND (reference sequence). CDR3 amino acids: CASSIGLAGDYNEQFF. CDR3 DNA sequence: TGTGCCAGTAGTATTGGGCTAGCGGGGGACTACAATGAGCAGTTCTTC.

This clone has a handful of counts. The rearrangement joins TRBV4-1 to TRBJ1-1; no clear D gene. This CDR3 contains 15 residues. V lost 4 bases to trimming and J lost 1 base, with 13 bases between them. CDR1 MGHRA and CDR2 YSYEKL come from the germline V gene. CDR3 amino acids: CASSLNLQRNTEAFF. CDR3 nucleotides: TGCGCCAGCAGCCTAAACCTACAGAGGAACACTGAAGCTTTCTTT.

The J gene is TRBJ1-6, the V gene TRBV7-9; D is unclear. The CDR3 covers 14 residues. V dropped 2 bases and J dropped 8 bases, with 10 bases sitting between them. In germline, CDR1 is SEHNR, CDR2 FQNEAQ (reference sequence). This CDR3 reads CASSLNVIDSPLHF. The CDR3 region has the DNA TGTGCCAGCAGCTTAAACGTTATAGATTCACCCCTCCACTTT.

This clone was counted many times. This CDR3 is CASSLGTENTGELFF. In nucleotides, the CDR3 is TGTGCCAGCAGCTTGGGGACAGAGAACACCGGGGAGCTGTTTTTT. The V call is TRBV5-4, the J call TRBJ2-2, with D perhaps TRBD1 (6 bases). This CDR3 is built from 15 residues. CDR1 SGHNT and CDR2 YYREEE come from the germline V gene (reference sequence). The germline V and J ends were trimmed by 0 bases and 1 base, with 7 bases remaining between them.

This clone was counted between two and nine times. The rearrangement uses TRBV14 and TRBJ1-2, with D perhaps TRBD1 (5 bases). V lost 1 base and J 0 bases, leaving 12 bases between the germline ends. The CDR3 sequence is 16 residues long. CDR1 is SGHDN, CDR2 FVKESK, per germline. The CDR3 loop is CASSQGGGGPNYGYTF. The DNA of the CDR3 is TGTGCCAGCAGCCAAGGGGGCGGCGGCCCTAACTATGGCTACACCTTC.

This clone was counted only a few times. This chain uses TRBV4-1 with TRBJ2-2, with 8 bases matching TRBD2. CDR1 and CDR2 from the germline V gene are MGHRA and YSYEKL. The CDR3 covers 16 residues. The ends lost 3 bases at V and 4 bases at J; junction bases unmatched: 7. CDR3 amino acids: CASSHPGGSGTGELFF. DNA for the CDR3: TGCGCCAGCAGCCACCCGGGGGGGAGTGGCACCGGGGAGCTGTTTTTT.

The V gene is TRBV5-1, the J gene TRBJ1-2; D unresolved. Trimming stripped 6 bases from V and 6 bases from J, with 21 bases between. CDR1 and CDR2 (germline): SGHRS, YFSETQ. The CDR3 is 15 residues long. CDR3 sequence (DNA): TGCGCCAGCAACCTCCCGGGATCCCTTGGAGATGGCTACACCTTC. The encoded protein is CASNLPGSLGDGYTF. The full variable domain, with the rest looked up from reference TRBV5-1 and TRBJ1-2, is KAGVTQTPRYLIKTRGQQVTLSCSPISGHRSVSWYQQTPGQGLQFLFEYFSETQRNKGNFPGRFSGRQFSNSRSEMNVSTLELGDSALYLCASNLPGSLGDGYTFGSGTRLTVV.

This rearrangement joins TRBV5-5 to TRBJ2-7; 10 positions agree with TRBD2. Germline V lookup: CDR1 SGHKS, CDR2 YYEKEE (reference sequence). J was trimmed by 0 bases and V by 6 bases; bases with no gene match: 6. This CDR3 has 15 amino acids. The CDR3 region has the DNA TGTGCCAGCAACATACTAGCGGGGAGCTCCTACGAGCAGTACTTC. It encodes CASNILAGSSYEQYF.

The chain carries TRBV6-1 and TRBJ2-5, with a tentative D call TRBD1 (6 bases). V shed 0 bases and J shed 4 bases, with 9 bases lying between them. The V gene's germline CDR1 is MNHNS and CDR2 SASEGT. The CDR3 loop spans 14 amino acids. The CDR3 DNA reads as TGTGCCAGCAGTGAAGCTTTCAGGGGAGAGACCCAGTACTTC. It codes for CASSEAFRGETQYF.

This clone has just a few counts. The V gene is TRBV27, the J gene TRBJ1-2; TRBD1 might be the D (5 bases). CDR3 length: 15 amino acids. CDR1 and CDR2 (germline): MNHEY, SMNVEV (reference sequence). Deletions cut 5 bases from V and 7 bases from J, with 20 bases between. The CDR3 loop reads CASSPIVGRAVGYTF. CDR3 DNA sequence: TGTGCCAGCAGTCCCATCGTTGGCAGGGCGGTTGGCTACACCTTC.

In its sample, this clone was seen a few times. The chain recombines TRBV19 with TRBJ2-7, with 7 bases fitting TRBD2. Germline trimming cut 9 bases from V and 0 bases from J; bases unmatched to any gene: 11. Germline loops: CDR1 LNHDA, CDR2 SQIVND (reference sequence). The CDR3 is 15 residues long. The CDR3 protein is CASKGLRGPSYEQYF. DNA of the CDR3: TGTGCCAGCAAGGGACTAAGAGGTCCCTCCTACGAGCAGTACTTC. The variable domain in full, completed from reference TRBV19 and TRBJ2-7, reads DGGITQSPKYLFRKEGQNVTLSCEQNLNHDAMYWYRQDPGQGLRLIYYSQIVNDFQKGDIAEGYSVSREKKESFPLTVTSAQKNPTAFYLCASKGLRGPSYEQYFGPGTRLTVT.

This clone was detected only a few times. The chain carries TRBV7-2 and TRBJ1-6; a possible D gene is TRBD1 (6 bases). The V gene lost 3 bases and the J gene lost 8 bases, with 11 bases spanning the gap. This CDR3 comprises 14 residues. Germline assignment: CDR1 SGHTA and CDR2 FQGNSA. CDR3 region: CASSLAGADSPLHF. CDR3 in DNA: TGTGCCAGCAGCTTGGCAGGGGCCGATTCACCCCTCCACTTT.

This clone was detected a few times. The gene calls are TRBV10-3 and TRBJ2-2, with D maybe TRBD1 (6 bases). This CDR3 region has 13 residues. Germline assignment: CDR1 ENHRY and CDR2 SYGVKD. The V end lost 7 bases, the J end lost 4 bases, and 10 bases lay between the germline ends. CDR3 bases: TGTGCCATCAAGGGGGTTAGCACCGGGGAGCTGTTTTTT. Its translation is CAIKGVSTGELFF.

This CDR3 reads CSVGQGTPYYEQYF. The CDR3 DNA is TGCAGCGTTGGACAGGGTACGCCCTACTACGAGCAGTACTTC. This sequence joins TRBV29-1 and TRBJ2-7; 7 positions match TRBD1. V was clipped by 4 bases and J by 3 bases; unmatched bases: 9. CDR1 SQVTM and CDR2 ANQGSEA come from the germline V gene. The CDR3 is made up of 14 amino acids.

This clone was seen a handful of times. J is TRBJ2-1 and V is TRBV19; D perhaps matches TRBD2 (5 bases). V was cut by 6 bases and J by 6 bases, with 21 bases left in between. CDR3 length: 16 residues. Germline assignment: CDR1 LNHDA and CDR2 SQIVND (reference sequence). In DNA, the CDR3 is TGTGCCAGTAGCAAGGTATGGGGATTGGCGGGCAATGAGCAGTTCTTC. This encodes CASSKVWGLAGNEQFF.

The rearrangement uses TRBV7-9 and TRBJ1-2, with no clear D. CDR3 length: 12 residues. From germline, CDR1 is SEHNR and CDR2 FQNEAQ (reference sequence). V was clipped by 3 bases and J by 8 bases, with 10 bases between them. Here the CDR3 reads CASSFGLWGYTF. DNA of the CDR3: TGTGCCAGCAGCTTTGGCCTCTGGGGCTACACCTTC.

This chain uses TRBV7-9 with TRBJ1-2, with TRBD1 matching 12 bases. The CDR3 sequence is 16 residues long. Unmatched junction bases numbered 8, after V lost 1 base and J lost 8 bases. The germline gives CDR1 SEHNR, CDR2 FQNEAQ (reference sequence). The CDR3 loop reads CASSLVPGQGAGGYTF. CDR3 coding DNA: TGTGCCAGCAGCTTAGTCCCGGGACAGGGGGCTGGAGGCTACACCTTC.

In this sample, this clone turned up once. CDR3 nucleotides: TGTGCCAGCCTCCAGGGGGCGAGAGAGACCCAGTACTTC. This translates into CASLQGARETQYF. The chain combines TRBV28 with TRBJ2-5; 8 positions agree with TRBD1. J lost 4 bases, V lost 8 bases, and 6 bases had no gene match. Germline loops: CDR1 MDHEN, CDR2 SYDVKM. The CDR3 is made up of 13 amino acids.

The chain carries TRBV2 and TRBJ2-5; D call uncertain. The end of the DNA fits TRBJ2-7 better, so the J call may be wrong. In germline, CDR1 is SNHLY, CDR2 FYNNEI. This CDR3 spans 14 amino acids. CDR3 sequence (DNA): TGTGCCAGCCAGATCCTTCACAGCTCCTACGAGCAGTACTTC. Amino acid sequence: CASQILHSSYEQYF.

The chain combines TRBV19 with TRBJ1-3; 8 nucleotides line up with TRBD1. Germline V gives CDR1 LNHDA, CDR2 SQIVND (reference sequence). This CDR3 is 15 amino acids long. Trimming took 5 bases from V and 2 from J; bases not matched to a gene: 5. CDR3 in amino acids: CASSPSTGAGNTIYF. In nucleotides, the CDR3 is TGTGCCAGTAGTCCGTCGACAGGGGCTGGAAACACCATATATTTT.

The genes are TRBV2 and TRBJ2-7, with a weak D call TRBD2 (6 bases). CDR3 length: 14 residues. CDR1 is SNHLY and CDR2 is FYNNEI in the germline V gene. V was cut by 4 bases and J by 5 bases, with 15 bases left in between. The CDR3 coding sequence is TGTGCCAGCAGTGCGGACTATAGCCCCAACGAGCAGTACTTC. Amino acid sequence: CASSADYSPNEQYF.

The sample holds a few counts of this clone. The sample carries other DNA sequences with the same CDR3. This chain connects TRBV19 to TRBJ2-5; 10 nucleotides align to TRBD1. Germline CDR1 and CDR2: LNHDA and SQIVND (reference sequence). The CDR3 covers 13 residues. V shed 3 bases, J shed 5 bases, and the junction held 0 bases outside the gene matches. CDR3 coding DNA: TGTGCCAGTAGTATGGACAGGGGGGAGACCCAGTACTTC. Translating gives CASSMDRGETQYF.

This clone showed up just a few times. The chain combines TRBV12-1 with TRBJ2-1; the tabulated D call, TRBD2, remains unverified against the DNA. TRBV12-1 is assigned pseudogene status. The CDR3 has 16 amino acids. CDR3 residues: CASSYPRLAVRNEQFF. DNA for the CDR3: TGTGCCAGCAGCTATCCAAGACTAGCGGTAAGGAATGAGCAGTTCTTC.

This clone was detected only a few times. The chain recombines TRBV6-5 with TRBJ2-5; weak D call: TRBD2 (5 bases). The CDR3 totals 14 residues. The germline V gene encodes CDR1 MNHEY and CDR2 SVGAGI. Trimming cost V 10 bases and J 2 bases, with 17 bases left between them. CDR3 sequence (DNA): TGTGCCACCGCAGCTACCGGGAAACAAGAGACCCAGTACTTC. Encoded protein: CATAATGKQETQYF.